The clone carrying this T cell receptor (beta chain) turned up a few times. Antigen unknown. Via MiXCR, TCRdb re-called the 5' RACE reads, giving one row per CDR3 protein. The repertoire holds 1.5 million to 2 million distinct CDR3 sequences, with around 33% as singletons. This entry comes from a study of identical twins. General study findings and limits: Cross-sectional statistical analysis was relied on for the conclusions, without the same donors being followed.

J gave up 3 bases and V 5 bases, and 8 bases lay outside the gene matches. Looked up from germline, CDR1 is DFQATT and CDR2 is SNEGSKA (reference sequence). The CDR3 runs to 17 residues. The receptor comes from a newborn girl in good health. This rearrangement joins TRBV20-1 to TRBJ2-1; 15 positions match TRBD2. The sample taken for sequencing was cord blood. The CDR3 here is CSARTSGREDNYNEQFF. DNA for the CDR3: TGCAGTGCTCGGACTAGCGGGAGGGAGGACAACTACAATGAGCAGTTCTTC.